Presented here are 22 T cell receptor beta chains from one specimen sequenced in a study of blood T cells in healthy people across ages. A J-beta primer mix and a sample-barcoded 5' primer were used in a second PCR of roughly 7 to 12 cycles. TCRdb fed the 5' RACE reads into MiXCR, producing one record per CDR3 protein. This table holds about 640,000 distinct CDR3 sequences, under 65% found once. The specimen was blood. These receptors came from a man in his sixties in good health.

This chain connects TRBV7-6 to TRBJ2-6; D is possibly TRBD1 (5 bases). This CDR3 contains 16 residues. The germline V and J ends were trimmed by 4 bases and 0 bases, with 10 bases remaining between them. Germline V gives CDR1 SGHVS, CDR2 FNYEAQ. The CDR3 nucleotides are TGTGCCAGCAGCTCGACAGAGTTCTCTGGGGCCAACGTCCTGACTTTC. It is translated as CASSSTEFSGANVLTF. Full variable domain (outside the CDR3, taken from reference TRBV7-6 and TRBJ2-6): GAGVSQSPRYKVTKRGQDVALRCDPISGHVSLYWYRQALGQGPEFLTYFNYEAQQDKSGLPNDRFSAERPEGSISTLTIQRTEQRDSAMYRCASSSTEFSGANVLTFGAGSRLTVL.

A few counts support this clonotype. This chain links TRBV10-1 with TRBJ2-7; D may be TRBD2 (5 bases). The V end lost 0 bases, the J end lost 2 bases, and 11 bases lay between the germline ends. Germline V lookup: CDR1 WNHNN, CDR2 SYGVQD (reference sequence). There are 15 residues in the CDR3. This CDR3 is CASSESEGAAYEQYF. In DNA form, the CDR3 reads TGCGCCAGCAGTGAGTCTGAGGGAGCGGCCTACGAGCAGTACTTC.

The chain has TRBV10-2 and TRBJ1-5; 9 nucleotides match TRBD1. Germline V gene data show CDR1 as WSHSY and CDR2 as SAAADI. The trim removed 6 bases at V and 6 bases at J, leaving 6 bases unmatched. This CDR3 has 14 residues. CDR3 nucleotides: TGCGCCAGCAGCGCCGGGACAGGGATTCAGCCCCAGCATTTT. It is translated as CASSAGTGIQPQHF.

This clonotype showed up just once. The V call is TRBV6-1, the J call TRBJ2-4; D remains unclear. Germline CDR1 is MNHNS and CDR2 is SASEGT. The CDR3 sequence is 18 residues long. The ends were cut back, 6 bases at V and 11 bases at J, with 32 bases in the middle. CDR3 sequence (DNA): TGTGCCAGCAGGGGGATCTTATGGACGGAGAGGCCGGTTGTCGTTCAGTACTTC. It is translated as CASRGILWTERPVVVQYF.

CDR3 amino acids: CASSTWVGVEQYF. The DNA for the CDR3 is TGTGCCAGCAGTACCTGGGTGGGGGTCGAGCAGTACTTC. This rearrangement joins TRBV3-1 to TRBJ2-4; D assignment may be TRBD1 or TRBD2 (5 bases each). The DNA end is a closer match to TRBJ2-7, so the J assignment may be wrong. CDR1 and CDR2 from the germline V gene are LGHDT and YNNKEL (reference sequence). The CDR3 is 13 amino acids.

This clonotype has a handful of counts. For the CDR3, the DNA is TGTGCCAGCAGTCAACCAGACAGGGCGAACACTGAAGCTTTCTTT. This gives the protein CASSQPDRANTEAFF. The chain uses TRBV12-3 or TRBV12-4 and TRBJ1-1, with TRBD1 matching 7 bases. This CDR3 region has 15 residues. V shed 5 bases, J shed 1 base, and the junction held 7 bases outside the gene matches.

This chain links TRBV12-3 or TRBV12-4 with TRBJ2-4, with D hard to call. The last part of the DNA fits TRBJ2-5 better; the J call may be wrong. This CDR3 has 14 residues. The CDR3 protein is CASTARAATATQYF. CDR3 DNA sequence: TGTGCCAGCACCGCTAGGGCAGCTACAGCGACCCAGTACTTC.

This chain connects TRBV11-3 to TRBJ1-5, with D tentatively TRBD1 (6 bases). Germline lookup yields CDR1 SGHNT and CDR2 YENEEA. This CDR3 spans 16 amino acids. V was cut by 3 bases and J by 3 bases, with 15 bases left in between. The CDR3 DNA follows: TGTGCCAGCAGCTTGTCCAATCAGGGGCACAATCAGCCCCAGCATTTT. This gives the protein CASSLSNQGHNQPQHF.

This clonotype showed up just once. CDR3 sequence (DNA): TGCAGCGCCACAGGAGGCCCTAACTATGGCTACACCTTC. Protein: CSATGGPNYGYTF. The chain combines TRBV29-1 with TRBJ1-2; tentative D call: TRBD1 (5 bases). The CDR3 length is 13 residues. V lost 7 bases to trimming and J lost 0 bases, with 12 bases between them. Germline assignment: CDR1 SQVTM and CDR2 ANQGSEA.

The V and J genes are TRBV2 and TRBJ1-5; D call uncertain. Germline lookup yields CDR1 SNHLY and CDR2 FYNNEI. Trimming cost V 7 bases and J 7 bases, with 14 bases left between them. This CDR3 spans 13 amino acids. Here the CDR3 DNA reads TGTGCCAGCATACGGTCGAGTTTCCAGCCCCAGCATTTT. Translation gives CASIRSSFQPQHF. Full variable domain (outside the CDR3, taken from reference TRBV2 and TRBJ1-5): EPEVTQTPSHQVTQMGQEVILRCVPISNHLYFYWYRQILGQKVEFLVSFYNNEISEKSEIFDDQFSVERPDGSNFTLKIRSTKLEDSAMYFCASIRSSFQPQHFGDGTRLSIL.

The V gene is TRBV4-2, the J gene TRBJ2-5, with D possibly being TRBD2 (6 bases). This CDR3 is 12 amino acids long. The V and J ends lost 2 bases and 8 bases respectively, with 9 bases between them. Germline assignment: CDR1 LGHNA and CDR2 YNFKEQ. CDR3 coding DNA: TGTGCCAGCAGCCAAAGCGCGGGAACCCAGTACTTC. Protein sequence: CASSQSAGTQYF.

J is TRBJ2-4 and V is TRBV3-1; D gene uncertain. Matching the DNA end better, TRBJ2-7 makes the J call doubtful. The CDR3 loop spans 14 amino acids. Germline V gene sequence: CDR1 LGHDT, CDR2 YNNKEL (reference sequence). CDR3 amino acids: CASSPTWADYEQYF. In DNA form, the CDR3 reads TGTGCCAGCAGCCCAACCTGGGCTGATTACGAGCAGTACTTC.

This chain links TRBV20-1 with TRBJ2-7, with D tentatively TRBD2 (7 bases). The length of the CDR3 is 14 residues. From germline, CDR1 is DFQATT and CDR2 SNEGSKA (reference sequence). V lost 6 bases and J 3 bases, leaving 18 bases between the germline ends. The CDR3 nucleotides are TGCAGTGCGCCCGTAGGCGGGGGCCGCTACGAGCAGTACTTC. It encodes CSAPVGGGRYEQYF.

The gene calls are TRBV5-1 and TRBJ2-5; perhaps TRBD1 as D (5 bases). The ends were cut back, 9 bases at V and 5 bases at J, with 20 bases in the middle. Germline-derived CDR1 and CDR2 are SGHRS and YFSETQ. CDR3 length equals 14 residues. CDR3 sequence reads: CATTSDSAGETQYF. In DNA form, the CDR3 reads TGCGCCACCACGTCAGACAGCGCTGGGGAGACCCAGTACTTC.

The chain uses TRBV6-5 and TRBJ1-2; tentative D call: TRBD1 (5 bases). The germline gives CDR1 MNHEY, CDR2 SVGAGI. The CDR3 is made up of 15 amino acids. The germline V and J ends were trimmed by 0 bases and 8 bases, with 16 bases remaining between them. CDR3 loop: CASSYSGTTSWGYTF. CDR3 DNA: TGTGCCAGCAGTTACTCCGGGACGACCTCGTGGGGCTACACCTTC.

This clonotype was observed a handful of times. The chain uses TRBV10-3 and TRBJ2-5; D remains ambiguous. Germline V gene data show CDR1 as ENHRY and CDR2 as SYGVKD. This CDR3 is 12 amino acids long. The V end was cut by 6 bases, the J end by 3 bases, with 8 bases between. This CDR3 reads CAIRDTEETQYF. In nucleotides, the CDR3 is TGTGCCATCAGAGACACCGAAGAGACCCAGTACTTC.

The chain carries TRBV20-1 and TRBJ2-3; D is undetermined. Germline V gene lookup returns CDR1 DFQATT and CDR2 SNEGSKA (reference sequence). V dropped 6 bases and J dropped 6 bases, with 10 bases sitting between them. The CDR3 sequence is 11 residues long. CDR3 DNA: TGCAGTGCCATCGGCCATGATACGCAGTATTTT. It codes for CSAIGHDTQYF.

J is TRBJ2-3 and V is TRBV7-2; 9 bases align to TRBD2. After removal of 7 bases from V and 8 bases from J, the junction contained 16 bases not matched to a gene. This CDR3 region has 16 residues. Germline lookup yields CDR1 SGHTA and CDR2 FQGNSA. CDR3 coding DNA: TGTGCCAGCAATCCGCGGGGGGGCGCGACCCCGGGTACGCAGTATTTT. Its protein is CASNPRGGATPGTQYF.

The chain couples TRBV4-1 to TRBJ2-7; D gene uncertain. V was trimmed by 1 base and J by 6 bases, leaving 4 bases between them. Germline CDR1 reads MGHRA; CDR2 reads YSYEKL. This CDR3 has 11 amino acids. The DNA of the CDR3 is TGCGCCAGCAGCCAAGGTTGCGAGCAGTACTTC. This sequence encodes CASSQGCEQYF.

The chain links TRBV3-1 to TRBJ2-2; maybe TRBD2 (5 bases). Looked up from germline, CDR1 is LGHDT and CDR2 is YNNKEL (reference sequence). The CDR3 sequence is 17 residues long. The ends were cut back, 4 bases at V and 0 bases at J, with 15 bases in the middle. Here the CDR3 reads CASSPAAGRPNTGELFF. The CDR3 coding sequence is TGTGCCAGCAGCCCCGCGGCGGGCAGGCCGAACACCGGGGAGCTGTTTTTT.

A few counts support this clonotype. The chain is built from TRBV25-1 and TRBJ2-7; the match to TRBD2 covers 15 bases. The J call is uncertain, as TRBJ2-5 better fits the DNA end. This CDR3 is built from 18 residues. Germline V gives CDR1 MGHDK, CDR2 SYGVNS. In nucleotides, the CDR3 is TGTGCCAGCAGTAGGACTAGCGGGGGGGCCTTTCGTGCGGAGACCCAGTACTTC. Its translation: CASSRTSGGAFRAETQYF.

The V call is TRBV2, the J call TRBJ1-4; 11 bases are shared with TRBD1. The trim removed 6 bases at V and 8 bases at J, leaving 8 bases unmatched. The germline CDR1 and CDR2 sequences are SNHLY and FYNNEI. The CDR3 is made up of 15 amino acids. Here the CDR3 reads CASSSGQGAWEKLFF. CDR3 nucleotides: TGTGCCAGCAGCTCCGGACAGGGGGCTTGGGAAAAACTGTTTTTT.